These 26 T cell receptor beta chains came from one sample sequenced in a study of blood T cell repertoires in COVID-19. Data came from immunoSEQ multiplex PCR; TCRdb stores just in-frame clones and leaves some out. The sample lists about 140,000 clones, more than 60% occurring once. Sequencing was performed on peripheral blood. The receptors here all came from a man aged 50-59 years with acute or convalescent COVID-19.

This chain links TRBV6-5 with TRBJ2-5, with TRBD2 matching 14 bases. Germline-derived CDR1 and CDR2 are MNHEY and SVGAGI. V was clipped by 4 bases and J by 5 bases; unmatched bases: 0. The CDR3 length is 14 residues. Here the CDR3 DNA reads TGTGCCAGCAGTTGGACTAGCGGGGGGGAGACCCAGTACTTC. Its translation: CASSWTSGGETQYF.

This chain joins TRBV10-2 and TRBJ1-3; D gene uncertain. Trimming pared 4 bases from V and 5 bases from J, leaving 3 bases between. Germline V gives CDR1 WSHSY, CDR2 SAAADI. CDR3 length: 11 amino acids. CDR3 in DNA: TGCGCCAGCAGTGCTCGAAACACCATATATTTT. It translates to CASSARNTIYF.

The chain uses TRBV15 and TRBJ2-3, with D possibly being TRBD2 (6 bases). Trimming removed 5 bases at V and 1 base at J, with 10 bases between. The CDR3 length is 14 residues. Germline CDR1 reads LNHNV; CDR2 reads YYDKDF (reference sequence). This chain's CDR3 is CATSGSGGTDTQYF. The CDR3 nucleotides read TGTGCCACCAGCGGATCGGGGGGCACAGATACGCAGTATTTT.

V is TRBV18 and J is TRBJ2-5; 8 positions agree with TRBD2. The germline CDR1 and CDR2 sequences are KGHSH and LQKENI. This CDR3 comprises 14 residues. Unmatched junction bases numbered 3, after V lost 3 bases and J lost 3 bases. CDR3: CASSPPGGKETQYF. The CDR3 nucleotides are TGTGCCAGCTCACCCCCGGGGGGGAAAGAGACCCAGTACTTC. The variable domain in full, with the rest retrieved from reference TRBV18 and TRBJ2-5, is NAGVMQNPRHLVRRRGQEARLRCSPMKGHSHVYWYRQLPEEGLKFMVYLQKENIIDESGMPKERFSAEFPKEGPSILRIQQVVRGDSAAYFCASSPPGGKETQYFGPGTRLLVL.

This chain joins TRBV3-1 (or the pseudogene TRBV3-2) and TRBJ1-1, with D unresolved. The CDR3 is made up of 13 amino acids. Germline V gene lookup returns CDR1 LGHDT and CDR2 YNNKEL (reference sequence). The V and J ends lost 1 base and 6 bases respectively, with 9 bases between them. The CDR3 bases are TGTGCCAGCAGCCAAGTTCTCGGGGCTGAAGCTTTCTTT. Its protein is CASSQVLGAEAFF.

The chain is built from TRBV10-3 and TRBJ2-7; possibly TRBD1 for D (6 bases). Between the trimmed V and J ends, which lost 6 bases and 0 bases, there was a span of 9 bases. Germline V gene lookup returns CDR1 ENHRY and CDR2 SYGVKD. The CDR3 extends over 13 amino acids. The CDR3 sequence: CAIRPGDSYEQYF. As DNA, the CDR3 is TGTGCCATCAGACCAGGGGACTCCTACGAGCAGTACTTC.

The chain combines TRBV18 with TRBJ1-3, with D possibly matching TRBD1 (5 bases). CDR3 size: 16 residues. Trimming removed 6 bases at V and 2 bases at J, with 17 bases between. CDR1 and CDR2 from the germline V gene are KGHSH and LQKENI. CDR3 sequence (DNA): TGTGCCAGCTCCCTCTACTCAGGGCTGGCTGGAAACACCATATATTTT. Translated, it gives CASSLYSGLAGNTIYF.

CDR3 sequence (DNA): TGCGCCAGCAGCTTTTCAGCGACAGATACGCAGTATTTT. Amino acids: CASSFSATDTQYF. This rearrangement joins TRBV5-1 to TRBJ2-3; D unresolved. Looked up from germline, CDR1 is SGHRS and CDR2 is YFSETQ. Between the trimmed V and J ends, which lost 2 bases and 3 bases, there was a span of 7 bases. The CDR3 is 13 residues long.

The rearrangement joins TRBV7-9 to TRBJ2-2; 9 bases are shared with TRBD1. This CDR3 comprises 16 residues. V shed 1 base, J shed 6 bases, and the junction held 6 bases outside the gene matches. Germline CDR1 reads SEHNR; CDR2 reads FQNEAQ (reference sequence). The CDR3 loop is CASSLGPGQGPGELFF. CDR3 bases: TGTGCCAGCAGCTTAGGCCCGGGACAGGGCCCCGGGGAGCTGTTTTTT.

This chain connects TRBV5-4 to TRBJ1-1; 10 bases line up with TRBD1. Germline CDR1 reads SGHNT; CDR2 reads YYREEE (reference sequence). This CDR3 has 14 residues. V lost 4 bases, J lost 10 bases, and 10 bases stayed unmatched. CDR3 amino acids: CASSGPGTGVGAFF. As DNA, the CDR3 is TGTGCCAGCAGCGGTCCCGGGACAGGGGTTGGAGCTTTCTTT.

The chain recombines TRBV5-1 with TRBJ2-1; 11 nucleotides align to TRBD2. This CDR3 contains 16 residues. Trimming took 3 bases from V and 5 from J; bases not matched to a gene: 7. Germline V CDR1 and CDR2: SGHRS, YFSETQ. The CDR3 sequence: CASSYLAGGPNNEQFF. In nucleotides, the CDR3 is TGCGCCAGCAGCTATTTAGCGGGGGGGCCTAACAATGAGCAGTTCTTC.

V gene TRBV2 combines with J gene TRBJ2-3; D ambiguous. Germline CDR1 is SNHLY and CDR2 is FYNNEI. The ends were cut back, 3 bases at V and 1 base at J, with 8 bases in the middle. The CDR3 length is 14 residues. The CDR3 reads CASSDLAGTDTQYF. In nucleotides, the CDR3 is TGTGCCAGCAGTGATTTGGCGGGCACAGATACGCAGTATTTT. Complete variable domain (other parts from reference TRBV2 and TRBJ2-3): EPEVTQTPSHQVTQMGQEVILRCVPISNHLYFYWYRQILGQKVEFLVSFYNNEISEKSEIFDDQFSVERPDGSNFTLKIRSTKLEDSAMYFCASSDLAGTDTQYFGPGTRLTVL.

This clone came up once. The rearrangement uses TRBV29-1 and TRBJ1-1; D is unresolved. The CDR3 totals 12 residues. V lost 7 bases to trimming and J lost 10 bases, with 19 bases between them. CDR1 is SQVTM and CDR2 is ANQGSEA in the germline V gene. In DNA form, the CDR3 reads TGCAGCGGTACTACGGCGCAGAGAGGAGCTTTCTTT. Translated: CSGTTAQRGAFF.

This rearrangement joins TRBV6-5 to TRBJ1-6; TRBD1 matches 7 bases. V gave up 6 bases and J gave up 8 bases; unmatched junction bases: 10. This CDR3 spans 15 amino acids. The germline V gene encodes CDR1 MNHEY and CDR2 SVGAGI. CDR3 in amino acids: CASSRGQDGYSPLHF. DNA of the CDR3: TGTGCCAGCAGCCGCGGACAGGACGGATATTCACCCCTCCACTTT.

This clone showed up just a few times. V gene TRBV6-4 combines with J gene TRBJ2-3, with TRBD2 matching 8 bases. Per the germline V gene, CDR1 is MRHNA and CDR2 is SNTAGT. The CDR3 totals 16 residues. V lost 0 bases and J lost 4; bases outside the gene matches: 6. The chain's CDR3 is CASSDSAGEGADTQYF. The CDR3 bases are TGTGCCAGCAGTGACTCAGCGGGGGAGGGGGCAGATACGCAGTATTTT.

The rearrangement links TRBV7-9 to TRBJ1-2; D unresolved. The CDR3 runs to 15 residues. Germline-derived CDR1 and CDR2 are SEHNR and FQNEAQ (reference sequence). The germline V and J ends were trimmed by 1 base and 4 bases, with 13 bases remaining between them. The chain's CDR3 is CASSLVGYEGYGYTF. The CDR3 DNA follows: TGTGCCAGCAGCTTAGTAGGGTATGAGGGCTATGGCTACACCTTC.

This clone came up a few times. J is TRBJ1-3 and V is TRBV3-1 (or the pseudogene TRBV3-2); D gene unclear. Trimming stripped 4 bases from V and 4 bases from J, with 11 bases between. Per germline, CDR1 LGHDT and CDR2 YNNKEL (reference sequence). The CDR3 sequence is 14 residues long. The CDR3 sequence: CASSRRAPGNTIYF. The DNA for the CDR3 is TGTGCCAGCAGCCGCCGCGCCCCCGGAAACACCATATATTTT.

This sequence joins TRBV9 and TRBJ1-5, with TRBD1 identical over 9 bases. The CDR3 spans 14 residues. J lost 4 bases, V lost 4 bases, and 3 bases had no gene match. CDR1 SGDLS and CDR2 YYNGEE come from the germline V gene. The CDR3 nucleotides read TGTGCCAGCAGCACAGGGACAGGGAATCAGCCCCAGCATTTT. This codes for CASSTGTGNQPQHF.

This clone was recorded once. The chain employs TRBV18 and TRBJ2-2; maybe TRBD2 (6 bases). The CDR3 contains 15 residues. V lost 2 bases and J 6 bases, leaving 13 bases between the germline ends. Germline V CDR1 and CDR2: KGHSH, LQKENI. CDR3 DNA sequence: TGTGCCAGCTCACCATTCCGGGGGTCGGCCGGGGAGCTGTTTTTT. Protein sequence: CASSPFRGSAGELFF.

This chain uses TRBV18 with TRBJ1-3; no reliable D call. The ends were cut back, 2 bases at V and 0 bases at J, with 8 bases in the middle. Germline loops: CDR1 KGHSH, CDR2 LQKENI. There are 15 residues in the CDR3. This CDR3 is CASSPDIYSGNTIYF. The CDR3 region has the DNA TGTGCCAGCTCACCAGACATTTACTCTGGAAACACCATATATTTT.

The genes are TRBV3-1 (or the pseudogene TRBV3-2) and TRBJ2-1, with 7 bases that match TRBD1. With V trimmed by 4 bases and J by 5 bases, 8 bases remained unmatched. The CDR3 has 15 residues. Germline V gene sequence: CDR1 LGHDT, CDR2 YNNKEL (reference sequence). The DNA of the CDR3 is TGTGCCAGCAGCCTAGGGTGGACAGGTAACAATGAGCAGTTCTTC. Residues: CASSLGWTGNNEQFF.

J is TRBJ1-1 and V is TRBV25-1; 8 nucleotides align to TRBD1. The trim removed 4 bases at V and 3 bases at J, leaving 10 bases unmatched. This CDR3 region has 16 residues. Germline CDR1 is MGHDK and CDR2 is SYGVNS. CDR3 region: CASSAGLTGAYTEAFF. The CDR3 nucleotides read TGTGCCAGCAGTGCCGGCCTGACAGGGGCCTACACTGAAGCTTTCTTT.

In its sample, this clone was seen once. The chain employs TRBV7-3 and TRBJ1-6; D might be TRBD1 (6 bases). The CDR3 spans 16 residues. Germline-derived CDR1 and CDR2 are SGHTA and FQGTGA. Deletions cut 1 base from V and 7 bases from J, with 14 bases between. CDR3 nucleotide sequence: TGTGCCAGCAGCTTAAGGGCGGCAGGGGAGAATTCACCCCTCCACTTT. It specifies CASSLRAAGENSPLHF.

This rearrangement joins TRBV10-3 to TRBJ2-5; 10 bases agree with TRBD2. Germline CDR1 reads ENHRY; CDR2 reads SYGVKD. J gave up 5 bases and V 6 bases, and 6 bases lay outside the gene matches. The CDR3 loop spans 14 amino acids. The CDR3 spells CAISGSGGAETQYF. The CDR3 region has the DNA TGTGCCATCAGCGGCAGCGGGGGGGCGGAGACCCAGTACTTC.

V gene TRBV9 combines with J gene TRBJ1-3; D remains ambiguous. Looked up from germline, CDR1 is SGDLS and CDR2 is YYNGEE. Trimming removed 3 bases at V and 0 bases at J, with 13 bases between. The CDR3 has 16 amino acids. As DNA, the CDR3 is TGTGCCAGCAGCGCCGATCCCCGAGGCTCTGGAAACACCATATATTTT. Its protein product is CASSADPRGSGNTIYF.

The CDR3 nucleotides read TGTGCCAGCAGCTCACGGGACAAAAAAGGCTACGAGCAGTACTTC. It specifies CASSSRDKKGYEQYF. The chain links TRBV5-8 to TRBJ2-7; tentative D call: TRBD1 (6 bases). The CDR3 has 15 residues. V lost 3 bases, J lost 3 bases, and 16 bases lay in between. The V gene's germline CDR1 is SGHTS and CDR2 YDEGEE.